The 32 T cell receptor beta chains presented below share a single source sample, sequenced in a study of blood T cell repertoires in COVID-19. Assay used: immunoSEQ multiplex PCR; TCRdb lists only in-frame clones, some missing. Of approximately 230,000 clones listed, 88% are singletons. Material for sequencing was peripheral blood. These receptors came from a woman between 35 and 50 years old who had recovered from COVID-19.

As DNA, the CDR3 is TGTGCCAGCAGTACCCTTTTTCGGGACAGCAGCTACAATGAGCAGTTCTTC. Translation: CASSTLFRDSSYNEQFF. The chain carries TRBV28 and TRBJ2-1, with 7 bases aligning to TRBD1. Germline trimming cut 5 bases from V and 3 bases from J; bases unmatched to any gene: 13. Germline CDR1 reads MDHEN; CDR2 reads SYDVKM. The CDR3 consists of 17 residues.

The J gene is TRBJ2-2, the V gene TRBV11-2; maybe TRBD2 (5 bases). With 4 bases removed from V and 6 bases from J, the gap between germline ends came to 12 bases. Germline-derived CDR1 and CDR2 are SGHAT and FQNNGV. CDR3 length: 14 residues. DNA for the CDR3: TGTGCCAGCAGCTCAACTAGGCCGGCCGGGGAGCTGTTTTTT. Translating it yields CASSSTRPAGELFF.

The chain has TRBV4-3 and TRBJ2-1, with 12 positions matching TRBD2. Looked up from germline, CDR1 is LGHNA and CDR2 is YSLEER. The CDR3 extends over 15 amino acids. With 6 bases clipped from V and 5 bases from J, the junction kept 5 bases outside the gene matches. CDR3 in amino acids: CASRLGTSGHNEQFF. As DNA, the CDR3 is TGCGCCAGCAGACTCGGGACTAGCGGGCACAATGAGCAGTTCTTC.

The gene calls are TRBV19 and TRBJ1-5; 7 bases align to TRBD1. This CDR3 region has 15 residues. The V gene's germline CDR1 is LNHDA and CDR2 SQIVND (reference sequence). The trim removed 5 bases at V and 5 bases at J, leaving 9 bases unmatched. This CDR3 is CASSGRDSYYQPQHF. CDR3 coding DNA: TGTGCCAGTAGTGGCCGGGACAGTTACTATCAGCCCCAGCATTTT.

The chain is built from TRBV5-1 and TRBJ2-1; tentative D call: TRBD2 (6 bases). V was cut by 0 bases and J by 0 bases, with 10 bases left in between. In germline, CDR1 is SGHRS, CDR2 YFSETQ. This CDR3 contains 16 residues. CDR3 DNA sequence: TGCGCCAGCAGCTTGGTCGGCGGGATCTCCTACAATGAGCAGTTCTTC. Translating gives CASSLVGGISYNEQFF.

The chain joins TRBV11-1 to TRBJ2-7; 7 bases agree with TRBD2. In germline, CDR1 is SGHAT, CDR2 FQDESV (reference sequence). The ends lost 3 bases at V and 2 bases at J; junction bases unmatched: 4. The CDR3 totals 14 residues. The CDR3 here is CASSFGGGAYEQYF. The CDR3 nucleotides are TGTGCCAGCAGCTTTGGCGGGGGAGCCTACGAGCAGTACTTC.

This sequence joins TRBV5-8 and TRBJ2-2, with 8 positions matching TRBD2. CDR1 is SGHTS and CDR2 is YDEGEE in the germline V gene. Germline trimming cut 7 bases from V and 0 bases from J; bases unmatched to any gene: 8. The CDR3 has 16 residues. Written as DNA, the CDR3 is TGTGCCAGCGGGCGGGGGGTCGTCCCGAACACCGGGGAGCTGTTTTTT. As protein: CASGRGVVPNTGELFF.

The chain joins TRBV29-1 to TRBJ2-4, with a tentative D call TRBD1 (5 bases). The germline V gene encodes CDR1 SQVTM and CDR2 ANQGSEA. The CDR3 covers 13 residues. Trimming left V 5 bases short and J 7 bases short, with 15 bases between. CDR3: CSVLPGLYNIQYF. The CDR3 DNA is TGCAGCGTTCTCCCAGGGTTGTACAACATTCAGTACTTC.

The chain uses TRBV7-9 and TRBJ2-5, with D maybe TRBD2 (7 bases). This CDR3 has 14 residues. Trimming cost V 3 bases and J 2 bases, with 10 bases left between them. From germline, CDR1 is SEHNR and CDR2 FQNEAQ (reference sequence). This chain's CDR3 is CASSFRGGQETQYF. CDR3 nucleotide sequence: TGTGCCAGCAGCTTCAGGGGAGGGCAAGAGACCCAGTACTTC. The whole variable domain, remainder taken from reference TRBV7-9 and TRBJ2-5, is DTGVSQNPRHKITKRGQNVTFRCDPISEHNRLYWYRQTLGQGPEFLTYFQNEAQLEKSRLLSDRFSAERPKGSFSTLEIQRTEQGDSAMYLCASSFRGGQETQYFGPGTRLLVL.

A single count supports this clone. CDR3 nucleotide sequence: TGTGCCAGCAGTTACGGGGCGGTCTCTGGAAACACCATATATTTT. It specifies CASSYGAVSGNTIYF. J is TRBJ1-3 and V is TRBV6-6; possibly TRBD1 for D (5 bases). CDR3 length: 15 amino acids. Germline assignment: CDR1 MNHNY and CDR2 SVGAGI (reference sequence). Trimming took off 2 bases at V and 0 bases at J, with 8 bases between the two ends.

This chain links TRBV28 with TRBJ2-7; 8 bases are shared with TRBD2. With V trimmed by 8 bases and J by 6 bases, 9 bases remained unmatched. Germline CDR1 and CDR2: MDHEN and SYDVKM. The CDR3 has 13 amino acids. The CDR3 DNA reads TGTGCCAGCGGGTCGGGGGGGCTTTCCGAGCAGTACTTC. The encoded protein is CASGSGGLSEQYF.

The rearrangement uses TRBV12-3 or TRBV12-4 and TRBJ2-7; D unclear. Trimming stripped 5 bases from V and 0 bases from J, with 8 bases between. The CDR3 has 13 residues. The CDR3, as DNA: TGTGCCAGCAGTACCCCGGGCTCCTACGAGCAGTACTTC. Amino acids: CASSTPGSYEQYF.

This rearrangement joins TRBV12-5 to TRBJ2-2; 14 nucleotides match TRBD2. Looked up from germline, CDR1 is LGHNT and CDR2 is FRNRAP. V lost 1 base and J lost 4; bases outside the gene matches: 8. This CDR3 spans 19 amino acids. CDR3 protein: CASGLGGLAGVWSTGELFF. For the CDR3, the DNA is TGTGCTAGTGGTTTGGGGGGACTAGCGGGAGTTTGGAGCACCGGGGAGCTGTTTTTT.

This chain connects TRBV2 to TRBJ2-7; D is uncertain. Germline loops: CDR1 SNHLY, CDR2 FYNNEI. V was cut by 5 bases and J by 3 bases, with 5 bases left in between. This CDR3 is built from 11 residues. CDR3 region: CASSYSYEQYF. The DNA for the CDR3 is TGTGCCAGCAGTTACAGCTACGAGCAGTACTTC. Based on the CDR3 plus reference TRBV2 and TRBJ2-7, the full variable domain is EPEVTQTPSHQVTQMGQEVILRCVPISNHLYFYWYRQILGQKVEFLVSFYNNEISEKSEIFDDQFSVERPDGSNFTLKIRSTKLEDSAMYFCASSYSYEQYFGPGTRLTVT.

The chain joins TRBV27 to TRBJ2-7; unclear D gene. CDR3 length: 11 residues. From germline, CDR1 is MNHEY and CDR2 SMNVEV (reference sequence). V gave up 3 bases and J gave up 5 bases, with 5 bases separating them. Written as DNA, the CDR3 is TGTGCCAGCAGTTTCGGTCACGAGCAGTACTTC. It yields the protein CASSFGHEQYF.

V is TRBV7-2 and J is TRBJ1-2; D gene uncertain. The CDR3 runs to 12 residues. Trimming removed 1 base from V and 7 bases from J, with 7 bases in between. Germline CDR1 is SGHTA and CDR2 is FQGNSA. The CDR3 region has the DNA TGTGCCAGCAGCTTAGGTTTCGGTGGCTACACCTTC. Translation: CASSLGFGGYTF.

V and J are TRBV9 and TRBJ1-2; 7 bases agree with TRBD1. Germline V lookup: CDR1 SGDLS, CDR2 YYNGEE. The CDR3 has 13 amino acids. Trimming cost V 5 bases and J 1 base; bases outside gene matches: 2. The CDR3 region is CASSRDSNYGYTF. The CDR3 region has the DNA TGTGCCAGCAGTCGGGACAGTAACTATGGCTACACCTTC.

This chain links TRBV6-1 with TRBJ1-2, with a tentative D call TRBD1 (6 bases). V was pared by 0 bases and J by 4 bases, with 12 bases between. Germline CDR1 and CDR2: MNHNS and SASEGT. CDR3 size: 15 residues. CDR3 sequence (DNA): TGTGCCAGCAGTGAAGCGCCCGGACAGACCTATGGCTACACCTTC. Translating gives CASSEAPGQTYGYTF.

CDR3: CAWSPDSRHYGYTF. The CDR3 nucleotides are TGTGCCTGGAGTCCCGACAGCCGGCACTATGGCTACACCTTC. The V and J genes are TRBV30 and TRBJ1-2; D possibly corresponds to TRBD1 (5 bases). In germline, CDR1 is GTSNPN, CDR2 SVGIG (reference sequence). The CDR3 spans 14 residues. The V end was cut by 2 bases, the J end by 3 bases, with 13 bases between.

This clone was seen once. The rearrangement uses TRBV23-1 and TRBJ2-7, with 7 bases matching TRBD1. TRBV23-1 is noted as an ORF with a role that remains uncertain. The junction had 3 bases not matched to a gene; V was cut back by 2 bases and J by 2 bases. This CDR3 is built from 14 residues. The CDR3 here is CASSQGQEAYEQYF. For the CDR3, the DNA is TGCGCCAGCAGTCAAGGACAGGAGGCCTACGAGCAGTACTTC.

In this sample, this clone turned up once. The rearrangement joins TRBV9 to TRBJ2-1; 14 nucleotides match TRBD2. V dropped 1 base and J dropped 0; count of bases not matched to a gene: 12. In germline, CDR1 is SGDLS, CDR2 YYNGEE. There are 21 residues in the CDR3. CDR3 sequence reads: CASSVYYPGLAGVISYNEQFF. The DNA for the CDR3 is TGTGCCAGCAGCGTATATTATCCGGGACTAGCGGGAGTCATCTCCTACAATGAGCAGTTCTTC.

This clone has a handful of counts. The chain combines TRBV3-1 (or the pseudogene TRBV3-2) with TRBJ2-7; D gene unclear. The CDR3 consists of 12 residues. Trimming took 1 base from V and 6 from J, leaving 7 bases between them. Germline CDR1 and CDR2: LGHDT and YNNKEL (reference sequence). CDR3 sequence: CASSQGGGEQYF. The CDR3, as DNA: TGTGCCAGCAGCCAAGGCGGCGGCGAGCAGTACTTC.

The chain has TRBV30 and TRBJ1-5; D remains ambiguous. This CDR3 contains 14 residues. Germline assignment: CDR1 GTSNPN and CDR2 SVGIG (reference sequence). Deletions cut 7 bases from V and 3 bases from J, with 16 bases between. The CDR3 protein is CAYKGAGYNQPQHF. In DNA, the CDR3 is TGTGCCTACAAGGGTGCGGGATACAATCAGCCCCAGCATTTT.

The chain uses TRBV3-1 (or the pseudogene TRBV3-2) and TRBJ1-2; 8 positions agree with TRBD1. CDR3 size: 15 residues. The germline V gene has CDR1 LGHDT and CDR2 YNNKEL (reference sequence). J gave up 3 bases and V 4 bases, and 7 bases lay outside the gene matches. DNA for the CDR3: TGTGCCAGCAGCCCACGGAGACAGGGGTACTATGGCTACACCTTC. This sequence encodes CASSPRRQGYYGYTF.

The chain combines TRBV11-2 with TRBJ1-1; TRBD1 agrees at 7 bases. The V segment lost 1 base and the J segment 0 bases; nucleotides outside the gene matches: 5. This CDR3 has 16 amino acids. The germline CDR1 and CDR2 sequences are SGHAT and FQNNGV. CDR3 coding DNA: TGTGCCAGCAGCTTAGCCGGGGACAGCATGAACACTGAAGCTTTCTTT. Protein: CASSLAGDSMNTEAFF.

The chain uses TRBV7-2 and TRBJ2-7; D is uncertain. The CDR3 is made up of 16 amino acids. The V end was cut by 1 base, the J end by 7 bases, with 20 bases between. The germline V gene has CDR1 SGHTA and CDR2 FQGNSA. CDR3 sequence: CASSLGRDPRLGEQYF. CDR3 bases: TGTGCCAGCAGCTTAGGTCGCGATCCCCGCCTCGGGGAGCAGTACTTC.

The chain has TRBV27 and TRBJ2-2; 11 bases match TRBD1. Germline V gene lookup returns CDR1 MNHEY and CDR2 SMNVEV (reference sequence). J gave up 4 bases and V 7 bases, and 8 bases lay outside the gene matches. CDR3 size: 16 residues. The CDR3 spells CASNRAGTGGTGELFF. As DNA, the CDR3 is TGTGCCAGCAACAGAGCCGGGACAGGGGGCACCGGGGAGCTGTTTTTT.

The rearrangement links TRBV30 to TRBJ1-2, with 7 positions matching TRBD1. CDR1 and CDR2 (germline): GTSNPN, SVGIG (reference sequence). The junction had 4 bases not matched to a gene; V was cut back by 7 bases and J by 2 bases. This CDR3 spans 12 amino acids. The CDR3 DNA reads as TGTGCCTTCACGACAGGGAACTATGGCTACACCTTC. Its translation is CAFTTGNYGYTF. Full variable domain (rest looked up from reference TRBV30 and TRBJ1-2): SQTIHQWPATLVQPVGSPLSLECTVEGTSNPNLYWYRQAAGRGLQLLFYSVGIGQISSEVPQNLSASRPQDRQFILSSKKLLLSDSGFYLCAFTTGNYGYTFGSGTRLTVV.

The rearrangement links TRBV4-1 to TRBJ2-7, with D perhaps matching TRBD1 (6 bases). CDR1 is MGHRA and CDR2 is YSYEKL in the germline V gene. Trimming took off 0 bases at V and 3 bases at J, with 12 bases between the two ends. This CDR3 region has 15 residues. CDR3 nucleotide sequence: TGCGCCAGCAGCCAAGAGTGGCAGGGGAACTACGAGCAGTACTTC. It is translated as CASSQEWQGNYEQYF.

The DNA of the CDR3 is TGTGCCAGCAGCCTGGGACTAGCGCGGGAGCTGTTTTTT. Protein sequence: CASSLGLARELFF. This chain links TRBV7-2 with TRBJ2-2; 10 bases fit TRBD2. J lost 9 bases, V lost 5 bases, and 3 bases had no gene match. Germline V gene data show CDR1 as SGHTA and CDR2 as FQGNSA. The CDR3 sequence is 13 residues long.

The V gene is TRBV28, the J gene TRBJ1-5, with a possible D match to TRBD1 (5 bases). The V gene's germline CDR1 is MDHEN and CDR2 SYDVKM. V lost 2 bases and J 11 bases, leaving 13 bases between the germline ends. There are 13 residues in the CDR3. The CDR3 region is CASSLPREGTQHF. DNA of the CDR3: TGTGCCAGCAGTTTACCCAGGGAAGGGACCCAGCATTTT.

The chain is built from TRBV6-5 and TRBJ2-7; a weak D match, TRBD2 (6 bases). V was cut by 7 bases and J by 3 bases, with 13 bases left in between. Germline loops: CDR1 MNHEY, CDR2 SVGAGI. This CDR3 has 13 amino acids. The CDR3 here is CASKSGLDYEQYF. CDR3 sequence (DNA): TGTGCCAGCAAATCGGGACTCGACTACGAGCAGTACTTC.